This T cell receptor (beta chain) originates from a study of T cells after posttransplantation cyclophosphamide (dated by TCRdb to the mid-2010s). Broadly, across the study: T cell repertoire reconstitution was tracked by TRB sequencing after myeloablative bone marrow transplantation in which posttransplantation cyclophosphamide was used as GVHD prophylaxis. Antigen receptor sequencing covered samples from roughly 40 PTCy-treated patients and 16 of their related bone marrow donors. TRB sequencing was performed on blood from all 35 or so PTCy patients with 1-year posttransplant specimens. Up to 3 additional blood samples from 2 to 5.2 years after transplant were also TRB-sequenced in 3 patients, as was pretransplant blood from a handful of patients. Because TRA and TRB clonality were tightly correlated in 9 samples, subsequent TCR analyses were focused on TRB only. Public TRB sequences were checked against a database of over 3,600 sequences associated with responses to pathogens, tumor antigens, self-antigens and alloantigens.

The germline V gene specifies SQVTM as CDR1 and ANQGSEA as CDR2. Trimming costs V 2 bases and J 10 bases, and their ends lie 15 bases apart. Spanning cysteine to phenylalanine, the CDR3 consists of 13 amino acids. Kept here is only the CDR3 DNA, which spans 39 bases and is read in frame from base 1. Sample treatment or condition, as interpreted from the label and publication: high-dose cyclophosphamide on days +3 and +4 as single-agent GVHD prophylaxis. For conditioning, the PTCy patients got busulfan and fludarabine, then a related or unrelated marrow graft, followed by cyclophosphamide on days +3 and +4. PTCy-treated patients were drawn from a prospective multi-institutional clinical trial. Peripheral blood and bone marrow mononuclear cells were isolated by Ficoll-Hypaque density centrifugation and cryopreserved. CD4+ and CD8+ T cells, including naive and memory subsets, were sorted by FACS on a FACSAria II.

As for this clone: The target of this receptor is not known. No per-base quality is available; no much larger clone lies one base away.

The paper as a whole reports these results and caveats: Across roughly 48 patients, TRB clonality was highly associated with recipient CMV seropositivity and CMV reactivation, and diversity in PTCy patients was similar to diversity in CNI/methotrexate controls. The TRB repertoires of T cells infiltrating skin or GI tract showed only limited overlap with the TRB repertoires of T cells in blood. Donor-recipient similarity was low at 1-2 months but rose over the first year, and later blood repertoires were often dominated by donor CD8+ memory clones.

TRB sequencing used genomic DNA with the immunoSEQ assay at survey resolution or the hsTCRB kit. On the authors' methods: Initial read processing used immunoSEQ software, and repertoire analyses used the LymphoSeq R package. Clonality was computed as 1 minus normalized Shannon entropy; Gini coefficient was also calculated for each TRB dataset. To infer phenotypes in unsorted samples, TRB sequences from sorted subsets of the recipient or donor were mapped onto unsorted samples from the same recipient. Drawn from immuneACCESS, this table holds only the in-frame rearrangements with V and J called that TCRdb kept. Clones are partly lost; checked studies trace under half to an unresolved V gene and leave the rest unexplained. D and trimming come from the DNA, and the V and J calls and clone size come from that table. The sample includes some 16,000 clones, with roughly 80% observed a single time. The ten top clones hold approximately 30% of the sample.

Source: CD8+ T cells sorted from PBMCs, taken just over 1,900 days after a stem cell transplant with posttransplant cyclophosphamide. This chain joins TRBV29-1 to TRBJ2-1, with a weak D call of TRBD2 (5 bases match). The receptor comes from a female patient between 35 and 55 years old who received an allogeneic stem cell transplant from a related donor, was CMV-positive, and had no GVHD. Because of the transplant, the T cells may be the graft donor's rather than the patient's own. The CDR3 in this case is CSVERENGGEQFF. The nucleotide sequence reads as follows: TGCAGCGTTGAAAGGGAGAATGGTGGAGAGCAGTTCTTC.